The 21 T cell receptor beta chains in this list originate from one sample, sequenced in a study of beta chain features in type 1 diabetes. The whole isolated RNA underwent reverse transcription, so sequencing captured expressed TCRB transcripts. Profiled with immunoSEQ multiplex PCR; TCRdb holds only in-frame clones, not every one. The table includes 38,000 or so clones, around 64% detected once. Material for sequencing was Tregs from blood. These receptors came from a woman in her 30s in good health.

The chain combines TRBV7-3 with TRBJ2-3; D is possibly TRBD2 (6 bases). From germline, CDR1 is SGHTA and CDR2 FQGTGA. V shed 5 bases and J shed 0 bases, with 9 bases lying between them. This CDR3 has 14 amino acids. For the CDR3, the DNA is TGTGCCAGCAGCCGTAGCGGCAGCACAGATACGCAGTATTTT. Translated, it gives CASSRSGSTDTQYF. The full variable domain, completed using reference TRBV7-3 and TRBJ2-3, is GAGVSQTPSNKVTEKGKYVELRCDPISGHTALYWYRQSLGQGPEFLIYFQGTGAADDSGLPNDRFFAVRPEGSVSTLKIQRTERGDSAVYLCASSRSGSTDTQYFGPGTRLTVL.

This chain uses TRBV7-3 with TRBJ2-6; D might be TRBD2 (5 bases). The CDR3 consists of 14 residues. Trimming took off 5 bases at V and 2 bases at J, with 7 bases between the two ends. Germline lookup yields CDR1 SGHTA and CDR2 FQGTGA. The CDR3 nucleotides are TGTGCCAGCAGCACCGGGACTGGGGCCAACGTCCTGACTTTC. This sequence encodes CASSTGTGANVLTF.

This CDR3 reads CSVVRGSYEQYF. The CDR3 DNA sequence: TGCAGCGTTGTTAGGGGTTCCTACGAGCAGTACTTC. This chain uses TRBV29-1 with TRBJ2-7, with a weak D call TRBD1 (5 bases). The ends were cut back, 4 bases at V and 1 base at J, with 8 bases in the middle. Germline V gives CDR1 SQVTM, CDR2 ANQGSEA. This CDR3 spans 12 amino acids.

V gene TRBV5-1 combines with J gene TRBJ2-5; 9 nucleotides line up with TRBD2. Germline-derived CDR1 and CDR2 are SGHRS and YFSETQ. After removal of 3 bases from V and 0 bases from J, the junction contained 6 bases not matched to a gene. This CDR3 is built from 16 residues. CDR3 in DNA: TGCGCCAGCAGCTCTCAGACTAGCGGCGACCAAGAGACCCAGTACTTC. Translating it yields CASSSQTSGDQETQYF.

The rearrangement joins TRBV15 to TRBJ2-7; maybe TRBD2 (6 bases). V was shortened by 1 base and J by 1 base, with 17 bases between the two germline ends. The CDR3 totals 17 residues. The germline V gene encodes CDR1 LNHNV and CDR2 YYDKDF (reference sequence). Here the CDR3 DNA reads TGTGCCACCAGCAGAGTCGGGAGTAGTTTTAGTTCCTACGAGCAGTACTTC. Translating gives CATSRVGSSFSSYEQYF. Full variable domain (remainder filled in from reference TRBV15 and TRBJ2-7): DAMVIQNPRYQVTQFGKPVTLSCSQTLNHNVMYWYQQKSSQAPKLLFHYYDKDFNNEADTPDNFQSRRPNTSFCFLDIRSPGLGDTAMYLCATSRVGSSFSSYEQYFGPGTRLTVT.

The rearrangement links TRBV18 to TRBJ2-3; tentative D call: TRBD2 (6 bases). Germline V gene data show CDR1 as KGHSH and CDR2 as LQKENI. V was trimmed by 4 bases and J by 4 bases, leaving 18 bases between them. The CDR3 covers 16 residues. In DNA form, the CDR3 reads TGTGCCAGCTCACGGTCCCTATCCCGGGAGTCAGATACGCAGTATTTT. This gives the protein CASSRSLSRESDTQYF.

The CDR3 region is CASSERGGSAYEQYF. CDR3 sequence (DNA): TGTGCCAGCAGCGAGAGGGGAGGGTCCGCCTACGAGCAGTACTTC. This chain links TRBV9 with TRBJ2-7; 7 bases match TRBD2. V shed 3 bases, J shed 2 bases, and the junction held 8 bases outside the gene matches. Germline CDR1 is SGDLS and CDR2 is YYNGEE. The CDR3 has 15 residues. Full variable domain (remainder filled in from reference TRBV9 and TRBJ2-7): DSGVTQTPKHLITATGQRVTLRCSPRSGDLSVYWYQQSLDQGLQFLIQYYNGEERAKGNILERFSAQQFPDLHSELNLSSLELGDSALYFCASSERGGSAYEQYFGPGTRLTVT.

The rearrangement joins TRBV7-9 to TRBJ2-1; TRBD2 matches 9 bases. The V gene end was trimmed by 2 bases and the J gene end by 9 bases; junction bases not matched to a gene: 14. CDR1 and CDR2 (germline): SEHNR, FQNEAQ (reference sequence). The CDR3 totals 17 residues. In nucleotides, the CDR3 is TGTGCCAGCAGCTTATCCCTATTGACTAGCGGAAGGGGTGAGCAGTTCTTC. Protein product: CASSLSLLTSGRGEQFF.

This clone was seen only a few times. The V call is TRBV14, the J call TRBJ1-2; possibly TRBD1 for D (6 bases). The germline V gene has CDR1 SGHDN and CDR2 FVKESK. Trimming removed 5 bases at V and 4 bases at J, with 14 bases between. This CDR3 contains 14 residues. The CDR3 reads CASSKKQGVYGYTF. The CDR3, as DNA: TGTGCCAGCAGCAAGAAACAGGGTGTCTATGGCTACACCTTC.

V and J are TRBV7-9 and TRBJ2-7; the match to TRBD1 covers 8 bases. V gave up 1 base and J gave up 5 bases; unmatched junction bases: 4. The CDR3 runs 14 residues. CDR1 is SEHNR and CDR2 is FQNEAQ in the germline V gene (reference sequence). CDR3 sequence reads: CASSLGTGRNEQYF. The CDR3 DNA follows: TGTGCCAGCAGCTTAGGGACAGGGAGGAACGAGCAGTACTTC.

The V and J genes are TRBV15 and TRBJ1-2; possible D gene TRBD1, 6 bases. V shed 5 bases and J shed 0 bases, with 19 bases lying between them. The CDR3 runs to 17 residues. Germline-derived CDR1 and CDR2 are LNHNV and YYDKDF (reference sequence). The CDR3 loop reads CATSLLPRGGPNYGYTF. The DNA for the CDR3 is TGTGCCACCAGCTTATTACCTAGGGGGGGGCCTAACTATGGCTACACCTTC.

This clone has just one count. The CDR3 DNA reads as TGTGCCAGCAGTGCAAACAGGGGGACCAATTCACCCCTCCACTTT. Protein product: CASSANRGTNSPLHF. The chain couples TRBV2 to TRBJ1-6; TRBD1 aligns across 8 bases. The CDR3 has 15 residues. Unmatched junction bases numbered 6, after V lost 4 bases and J lost 7 bases. CDR1 SNHLY and CDR2 FYNNEI come from the germline V gene.

The V and J genes are TRBV10-3 and TRBJ2-7, with D unresolved. V lost 3 bases to trimming and J lost 2 bases, with 2 bases between them. The CDR3 is 11 residues long. CDR1 and CDR2 from the germline V gene are ENHRY and SYGVKD. CDR3 sequence: CAISDTYEQYF. The CDR3 DNA follows: TGTGCCATCAGTGACACCTACGAGCAGTACTTC.

The chain recombines TRBV7-2 with TRBJ2-6; possibly TRBD1 for D (5 bases). Germline values: CDR1 SGHTA, CDR2 FQGNSA. V was shortened by 0 bases and J by 1 base, with 10 bases between the two germline ends. CDR3 size: 17 residues. Here the CDR3 reads CASSLAGVQSGANVLTF. DNA of the CDR3: TGTGCCAGCAGCTTAGCAGGGGTTCAATCTGGGGCCAACGTCCTGACTTTC.

CDR3 DNA: TGTGCCAGCAGTCTTCTAGCTAATTTCTACAATGAGCAGTTCTTC. Protein product: CASSLLANFYNEQFF. The chain carries TRBV27 and TRBJ2-1; tentatively, D is TRBD2 (5 bases). Trimming cost V 5 bases and J 3 bases, with 14 bases left between them. This CDR3 region has 15 residues. Per germline, CDR1 MNHEY and CDR2 SMNVEV (reference sequence).

The J gene is TRBJ1-1, the V gene TRBV5-1, with 7 bases that match TRBD1. The CDR3 loop spans 13 amino acids. J lost 3 bases, V lost 4 bases, and 3 bases had no gene match. From germline, CDR1 is SGHRS and CDR2 YFSETQ. The CDR3: CASSTGTDTEAFF. Here the CDR3 DNA reads TGCGCCAGCAGCACAGGGACAGACACTGAAGCTTTCTTT.

This chain joins TRBV7-9 and TRBJ2-2; 10 nucleotides agree with TRBD2. Per germline, CDR1 SEHNR and CDR2 FQNEAQ (reference sequence). The CDR3 consists of 17 residues. V lost 3 bases and J lost 5; bases outside the gene matches: 9. CDR3 loop: CASSFPAGGPGTGELFF. Written as DNA, the CDR3 is TGTGCCAGCAGCTTTCCAGCGGGAGGGCCTGGAACCGGGGAGCTGTTTTTT.

The rearrangement joins TRBV14 to TRBJ1-4; 8 bases are a match to TRBD1. CDR1 and CDR2 from the germline V gene are SGHDN and FVKESK. The V gene end was trimmed by 0 bases and the J gene end by 8 bases; junction bases not matched to a gene: 8. This CDR3 is built from 16 residues. CDR3 residues: CASSQDLGRGQEKLFF. The CDR3 DNA follows: TGTGCCAGCAGCCAAGATCTCGGCAGGGGGCAGGAAAAACTGTTTTTT.

V and J are TRBV7-2 and TRBJ1-2, with TRBD1 matching 10 bases. The CDR3 extends over 15 amino acids. Germline lookup yields CDR1 SGHTA and CDR2 FQGNSA. Trimming at V came to 4 bases and at J to 8 bases, leaving 10 bases not matched to a gene. CDR3 in amino acids: CASSYTGTGANGYTF. For the CDR3, the DNA is TGTGCCAGCAGCTACACCGGGACAGGGGCTAACGGCTACACCTTC.

This clone was seen a single time. This chain joins TRBV9 and TRBJ2-2, with 8 nucleotides matching TRBD1. The J segment lost 4 bases and the V segment lost 0 bases, leaving 2 bases of the junction unmatched. The CDR3 has 15 amino acids. Germline V lookup: CDR1 SGDLS, CDR2 YYNGEE. As DNA, the CDR3 is TGTGCCAGCAGCGTAGGGACAGGGTTCACCGGGGAGCTGTTTTTT. It yields the protein CASSVGTGFTGELFF.

V gene TRBV29-1 combines with J gene TRBJ1-1, with a possible D match to TRBD1 (5 bases). Germline loops: CDR1 SQVTM, CDR2 ANQGSEA. V lost 4 bases and J lost 2, with 14 bases in between. The CDR3 extends over 14 amino acids. This CDR3 reads CSVVAGGRNTEAFF. The CDR3 nucleotides read TGCAGCGTTGTGGCCGGGGGAAGAAACACTGAAGCTTTCTTT.